Reported below is one TCR beta chain. None of the patients had undergone any treatment ahead of thyroid surgery. MiXCR reprocessed the PCR reads for TCRdb. The sample contains tens of thousands of clones, 20% to 25% of which appear only once. The record originates from a study of metastatic and nonmetastatic thyroid tumors. As for the study in general: Across blood and tumor or nodule tissue, repertoires from malignant and benign thyroid patients were compared with one another.

Per the germline V gene, CDR1 is SNHLY and CDR2 is FYNNEI. There are 14 residues in the CDR3. The trim removed 10 bases at V and 3 bases at J, leaving 9 bases unmatched. The receptor was derived from a female donor with papillary thyroid cancer or a benign thyroid nodule (not recorded which). Some clones in this sample may be carry-over from other donors' samples. The sequencing input was adjacent normal tissue. V usage is TRBV2 and J usage is TRBJ2-7, with 10 bases fitting TRBD2. CDR3 DNA sequence: TGTGCCATCAGGGCGGGACTAGCGCACTACGAGCAGTACTTC. As protein: CAIRAGLAHYEQYF. The variable domain in full, completed from reference TRBV2 and TRBJ2-7, reads EPEVTQTPSHQVTQMGQEVILRCVPISNHLYFYWYRQILGQKVEFLVSFYNNEISEKSEIFDDQFSVERPDGSNFTLKIRSTKLEDSAMYFCAIRAGLAHYEQYFGPGTRLTVT.